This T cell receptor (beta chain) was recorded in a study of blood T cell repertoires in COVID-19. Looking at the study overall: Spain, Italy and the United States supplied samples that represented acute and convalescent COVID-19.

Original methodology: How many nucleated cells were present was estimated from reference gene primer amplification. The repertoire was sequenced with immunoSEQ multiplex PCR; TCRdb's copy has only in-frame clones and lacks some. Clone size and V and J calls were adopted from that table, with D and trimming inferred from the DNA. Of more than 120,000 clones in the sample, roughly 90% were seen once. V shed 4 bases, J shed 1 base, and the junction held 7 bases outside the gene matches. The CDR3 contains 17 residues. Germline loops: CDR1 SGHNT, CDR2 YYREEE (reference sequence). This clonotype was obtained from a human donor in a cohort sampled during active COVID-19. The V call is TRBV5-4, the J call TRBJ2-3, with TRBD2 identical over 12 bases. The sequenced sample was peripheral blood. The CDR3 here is CASSRTSGVLGTDTQYF. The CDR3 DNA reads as TGTGCCAGCAGCAGGACTAGCGGGGTGCTTGGCACAGATACGCAGTATTTT. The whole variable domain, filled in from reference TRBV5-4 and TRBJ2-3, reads ETGVTQSPTHLIKTRGQQVTLRCSSQSGHNTVSWYQQALGQGPQFIFQYYREEENGRGNFPPRFSGLQFPNYSSELNVNALELDDSALYLCASSRTSGVLGTDTQYFGPGTRLTVL.